The 12 T cell receptor beta chains in this list originate from one sample, sequenced in a study of siplizumab effects on memory and regulatory T cells. Some clones are missing from TCRdb's copy, which holds only in-frame ones; the method was immunoSEQ multiplex PCR. The sample yields about 91,000 clones, approximately 93% seen once. Sample: CD8+ T cells sorted from blood. Every receptor here comes from a human donor in good health.

V and J are TRBV4-2 and TRBJ1-1; D uncertain. Deletions cut 0 bases from V and 10 bases from J, with 6 bases between. CDR3 size: 11 residues. Germline CDR1 and CDR2: LGHNA and YNFKEQ. CDR3 region: CASSQDMGAFF. CDR3 nucleotide sequence: TGTGCCAGCAGCCAAGATATGGGAGCTTTCTTT.

The J gene is TRBJ2-1, the V gene TRBV27, with TRBD2 matching over 11 bases. Germline lookup yields CDR1 MNHEY and CDR2 SMNVEV (reference sequence). The CDR3 totals 15 residues. The V and J ends lost 2 bases and 6 bases, in that order; junction bases with no gene match: 3. The chain's CDR3 is CASSLGLAGLNEQFF. The CDR3 DNA reads TGTGCCAGCAGTTTAGGACTAGCGGGTCTCAATGAGCAGTTCTTC.

J is TRBJ2-7 and V is TRBV10-3; tentatively, D is TRBD1 (5 bases). V was clipped by 0 bases and J by 0 bases, with 9 bases between them. The CDR3 sequence is 15 residues long. From germline, CDR1 is ENHRY and CDR2 SYGVKD. The CDR3 DNA follows: TGTGCCATCAGTGAGTCTGGGCAGGGCTCCTACGAGCAGTACTTC. Residues: CAISESGQGSYEQYF.

The chain has TRBV18 and TRBJ2-1; 7 nucleotides line up with TRBD1. The CDR3 length is 14 residues. V trimming: 6 bases; J trimming: 4 bases; junction bases outside the gene matches: 6. Per the germline V gene, CDR1 is KGHSH and CDR2 is LQKENI. The CDR3 region has the DNA TGTGCCAGCTCGGGGGACAGCACTTACAATGAGCAGTTCTTC. It yields the protein CASSGDSTYNEQFF.

This chain links TRBV4-1 with TRBJ2-6, with D uncertain. Germline V CDR1 and CDR2: MGHRA, YSYEKL. Between the trimmed V and J ends, which lost 0 bases and 0 bases, there was a span of 12 bases. The CDR3 extends over 18 amino acids. CDR3 amino acids: CASSQEDPRVSGANVLTF. The CDR3 bases are TGCGCCAGCAGCCAAGAGGACCCACGAGTCTCTGGGGCCAACGTCCTGACTTTC.

V and J are TRBV9 and TRBJ2-1; 11 bases match TRBD1. This CDR3 is built from 15 residues. Germline CDR1 and CDR2: SGDLS and YYNGEE. V lost 4 bases to trimming and J lost 6 bases; unmatched junction nucleotides: 6. DNA for the CDR3: TGTGCCAGCAGCCCCTCGGGGACAGGGGGCAATGAGCAGTTCTTC. This translates into CASSPSGTGGNEQFF.

The CDR3 DNA sequence: TGTGCCAGTAGTATGGTCACTGGGAACACTGAAGCTTTCTTT. This encodes CASSMVTGNTEAFF. V is TRBV19 and J is TRBJ1-1, with unresolved D. The CDR3 covers 14 residues. Trimming took off 3 bases at V and 1 base at J, with 9 bases between the two ends. CDR1 is LNHDA and CDR2 is SQIVND in the germline V gene (reference sequence). Variable domain in full (rest from reference TRBV19 and TRBJ1-1): DGGITQSPKYLFRKEGQNVTLSCEQNLNHDAMYWYRQDPGQGLRLIYYSQIVNDFQKGDIAEGYSVSREKKESFPLTVTSAQKNPTAFYLCASSMVTGNTEAFFGQGTRLTVV.

J is TRBJ1-2 and V is TRBV5-4; D is unclear. CDR1 and CDR2 (germline): SGHNT, YYREEE (reference sequence). The CDR3 covers 12 residues. V shed 4 bases and J shed 5 bases, with 9 bases lying between them. The chain's CDR3 is CASSDWNYGYTF. The CDR3 bases are TGTGCCAGCAGCGACTGGAATTATGGCTACACCTTC.

As concerns this clone: Sequence at one end of the junction differs from germline and may be a read error. This chain uses TRBV10-3 with TRBJ1-2; maybe TRBD1 (5 bases). Germline CDR1 and CDR2: ENHRY and SYGVKD. CDR3 length: 13 residues. Here the CDR3 DNA reads TGTGCCAGCAGTCCGACAGAAAACTATGGCTACACCTTC. It translates to CASSPTENYGYTF.

The rearrangement links TRBV19 to TRBJ2-2; D perhaps matches TRBD2 (6 bases). The CDR3 has 16 amino acids. Trimming took off 5 bases at V and 0 bases at J, with 13 bases between the two ends. Germline CDR1 and CDR2: LNHDA and SQIVND (reference sequence). The CDR3 DNA sequence: TGTGCCAGTAGTGACCCCGGGAGCGCGAACACCGGGGAGCTGTTTTTT. Amino acids: CASSDPGSANTGELFF.

The chain carries TRBV7-8 and TRBJ2-2; D is unclear. The CDR3 covers 12 residues. Germline V gene data show CDR1 as SGHVS and CDR2 as FQNEAQ. The ends were cut back, 5 bases at V and 8 bases at J, with 9 bases in the middle. In DNA, the CDR3 is TGTGCCAGCAGCCTGATAAGGGGGGAGCTGTTTTTT. Translation gives CASSLIRGELFF.

V is TRBV4-2 and J is TRBJ1-2, with D unresolved. The CDR3 loop spans 16 amino acids. Germline values: CDR1 LGHNA, CDR2 YNFKEQ. Trimming removed 0 bases at V and 0 bases at J, with 11 bases between. For the CDR3, the DNA is TGTGCCAGCAGCCAAGAAAGCTGGGCCCCTAACTATGGCTACACCTTC. It is translated as CASSQESWAPNYGYTF.